Following are 24 T cell receptor beta chains from one sample sequenced in a study of CD8+CD57+ T cells in acquired aplastic anemia (dated by TCRdb to the late 2010s). Flow cytometry had shown CD8+CD57+ cell expansion in the patients selected for sequencing. The sequencing machine was an Illumina HiSeq 2000. Genomic DNA served as template for TCR beta VDJ combination and CDR3 sequence profiling. In TCRdb, the public reads were trimmed at Q25 with fastp and aligned with MiXCR, with productive beta chains retained. Each CDR3 protein appears once, grouped with its most common genes and DNA. The sample table records under 250,000 distinct CDR3 sequences; 65% of these occur just once. The top ten clones comprise roughly 50% of the sample. Input material: sorted CD4+, CD8+, or CD8+CD57+ T cells (not recorded which) from PBMCs. The receptors were sampled from a human donor with aplastic anemia.

J is TRBJ1-6 and V is TRBV19; no firm D call. The germline V and J ends were trimmed by 2 bases and 5 bases, with 4 bases remaining between them. This CDR3 has 13 amino acids. Germline CDR1 is LNHDA and CDR2 is SQIVND (reference sequence). The DNA for the CDR3 is TGTGCCAGTAGTATACGGGATAATTCACCCCTCCACTTT. Its translation: CASSIRDNSPLHF.

The chain couples TRBV4-2 to TRBJ2-5; 9 bases are a match to TRBD2. CDR1 LGHNA and CDR2 YNFKEQ come from the germline V gene. V lost 0 bases to trimming and J lost 2 bases; unmatched junction nucleotides: 4. This CDR3 contains 16 residues. The CDR3 nucleotides read TGTGCCAGCAGCCAAGATGTAGCGGGGGTACAAGAGACCCAGTACTTC. Translated, it gives CASSQDVAGVQETQYF.

The chain combines TRBV7-6 with TRBJ2-2; the D gene is possibly TRBD2 (6 bases). This CDR3 has 17 residues. The V gene lost 6 bases and the J gene lost 3 bases, with 20 bases spanning the gap. Germline-derived CDR1 and CDR2 are SGHVS and FNYEAQ. The CDR3 sequence: CASSSMPREVDTGELFF. CDR3 DNA sequence: TGTGCCAGCAGTTCTATGCCAAGGGAGGTCGACACCGGGGAGCTGTTTTTT.

The genes are TRBV4-2 and TRBJ2-7, with D perhaps being TRBD1 or TRBD2 (5 bases each). Germline V CDR1 and CDR2: LGHNA, YNFKEQ. V was cut by 1 base and J by 7 bases, with 11 bases left in between. The CDR3 is 13 residues long. The CDR3 DNA follows: TGTGCCAGCAGCCAAGTCTTTGGGGGAGAGCAGTACTTC. Amino acids: CASSQVFGGEQYF.

This CDR3 is CASSPRPGQGAGNEQFF. CDR3 nucleotide sequence: TGTGCCAGCAGCCCGCGCCCGGGACAGGGGGCGGGGAATGAGCAGTTCTTC. The rearrangement links TRBV11-2 to TRBJ2-1; 12 bases match TRBD1. Germline CDR1 is SGHAT and CDR2 is FQNNGV. Trimming took 5 bases from V and 7 from J; bases not matched to a gene: 12. The CDR3 spans 17 residues.

The table lists this clonotype with many counts. This chain links TRBV29-1 with TRBJ2-1, with 8 bases that match TRBD2. The CDR3 spans 13 residues. Germline CDR1 reads SQVTM; CDR2 reads ANQGSEA. V dropped 5 bases and J dropped 1; count of bases not matched to a gene: 1. The CDR3 sequence is CSVSGGSYNEQFF. For the CDR3, the DNA is TGCAGCGTTAGCGGGGGTTCCTACAATGAGCAGTTCTTC.

The chain recombines TRBV29-1 with TRBJ2-1, with 8 bases identical to TRBD1. The length of the CDR3 is 15 residues. The germline V gene has CDR1 SQVTM and CDR2 ANQGSEA. V was clipped by 1 base and J by 1 base; unmatched bases: 3. In DNA form, the CDR3 reads TGCAGCGTTGAAGGGTACAGGGGGTCCTACAATGAGCAGTTCTTC. This codes for CSVEGYRGSYNEQFF.

The chain recombines TRBV7-9 with TRBJ2-7, with D possibly being TRBD1 (5 bases). CDR1 is SEHNR, CDR2 FQNEAQ, per germline (reference sequence). The CDR3 runs to 14 residues. Trimming left V 1 base short and J 6 bases short, with 13 bases between. CDR3 in amino acids: CASSLDGAVGEQYF. For the CDR3, the DNA is TGTGCCAGCAGCTTAGATGGGGCCGTGGGCGAGCAGTACTTC.

This chain joins TRBV15 and TRBJ1-6; no reliable D call. CDR1 is LNHNV, CDR2 YYDKDF, per germline (reference sequence). This CDR3 is 14 amino acids long. Trimming pared 4 bases from V and 7 bases from J, leaving 11 bases between. The CDR3 DNA sequence: TGTGCCACCAGCAACCGGGTTCCGAATTCACCCCTCCACTTT. Protein product: CATSNRVPNSPLHF.

This sequence joins TRBV20-1 and TRBJ1-2, with 10 bases that match TRBD1. In germline, CDR1 is DFQATT, CDR2 SNEGSKA (reference sequence). V was pared by 6 bases and J by 7 bases, with 17 bases of the junction left unmatched. The CDR3 runs 16 residues. CDR3 nucleotides: TGCAGTGCCAAAGAGCTTAAGACAGGGGGCTGGGGTGGCTACACCTTC. Residues: CSAKELKTGGWGGYTF.

The gene calls are TRBV7-9 and TRBJ2-2; D not resolved. The CDR3 runs 17 residues. V lost 1 base, J lost 0 bases, and 12 bases lay in between. From germline, CDR1 is SEHNR and CDR2 FQNEAQ (reference sequence). The CDR3 sequence is CASSLEVHGANTGELFF. DNA of the CDR3: TGTGCCAGCAGCTTAGAGGTTCACGGAGCGAACACCGGGGAGCTGTTTTTT.

The rearrangement joins TRBV19 to TRBJ2-3, with 7 bases lining up with TRBD1. After removal of 6 bases from V and 0 bases from J, the junction contained 6 bases not matched to a gene. Germline values: CDR1 LNHDA, CDR2 SQIVND (reference sequence). This CDR3 has 15 amino acids. The CDR3 loop reads CASSPTGESTDTQYF. In DNA form, the CDR3 reads TGTGCCAGTAGCCCCACAGGGGAAAGCACAGATACGCAGTATTTT.

This rearrangement joins TRBV6-5 to TRBJ1-5; unclear D gene. CDR1 and CDR2 from the germline V gene are MNHEY and SVGAGI. The ends were cut back, 0 bases at V and 9 bases at J, with 12 bases in the middle. This CDR3 has 14 amino acids. This CDR3 is CASSYSYDVGPQHF. The CDR3 nucleotides are TGTGCCAGCAGTTACTCGTACGACGTTGGGCCCCAGCATTTT.

This clonotype was counted between two and nine times. The genes are TRBV10-3 and TRBJ2-7; D perhaps matches TRBD2 (6 bases). CDR1 and CDR2 (germline): ENHRY, SYGVKD. The ends were cut back, 10 bases at V and 0 bases at J, with 13 bases in the middle. This CDR3 has 13 residues. The chain's CDR3 is CATERGTSYEQYF. The CDR3, as DNA: TGTGCCACCGAACGCGGGACCTCCTACGAGCAGTACTTC.

The chain combines TRBV19 with TRBJ1-1, with D uncertain. Germline V gene lookup returns CDR1 LNHDA and CDR2 SQIVND (reference sequence). The CDR3 runs to 13 residues. V was trimmed by 2 bases and J by 8 bases, leaving 12 bases between them. The CDR3 reads CASSIWQAREAFF. The DNA for the CDR3 is TGTGCCAGTAGTATATGGCAGGCCAGAGAAGCTTTCTTT. The full variable domain, rest sourced from reference TRBV19 and TRBJ1-1, is DGGITQSPKYLFRKEGQNVTLSCEQNLNHDAMYWYRQDPGQGLRLIYYSQIVNDFQKGDIAEGYSVSREKKESFPLTVTSAQKNPTAFYLCASSIWQAREAFFGQGTRLTVV.

This chain links TRBV10-1 with TRBJ1-1; D might be TRBD1 (6 bases). In germline, CDR1 is WNHNN, CDR2 SYGVQD (reference sequence). This CDR3 has 15 amino acids. Deletions cut 10 bases from V and 3 bases from J, with 21 bases between. The DNA of the CDR3 is TGCGCCACAAAACAGGGCTACGGAGGTGACACTGAAGCTTTCTTT. It yields the protein CATKQGYGGDTEAFF.

This chain connects TRBV7-9 to TRBJ1-6; D uncertain. The CDR3 is 15 residues long. Germline CDR1 and CDR2: SEHNR and FQNEAQ (reference sequence). V was pared by 3 bases and J by 9 bases, with 15 bases between. The CDR3 sequence is CASSFRADPGSPLHF. CDR3 DNA sequence: TGTGCCAGCAGCTTCCGGGCCGACCCGGGTTCACCCCTCCACTTT.

Remarks on this clonotype: One end of the junction is discordant with germline, which a read error may explain. This chain joins TRBV6-1 and TRBJ2-7; D unresolved. From germline, CDR1 is MNHNS and CDR2 SASEGT. The CDR3 has 13 amino acids. The CDR3 DNA reads as TGTGCCAGCAGTGAAGCACCTAACTACGAGCAGTGCTTC. It translates to CASSEAPNYEQCF.

This chain connects TRBV5-1 to TRBJ2-7, with 8 positions matching TRBD1. Trimming cost V 3 bases and J 5 bases; bases outside gene matches: 10. Per germline, CDR1 SGHRS and CDR2 YFSETQ. This CDR3 has 15 residues. CDR3 sequence reads: CASSYGQGAVNEQYF. The CDR3, as DNA: TGCGCCAGCAGCTACGGACAGGGCGCAGTAAACGAGCAGTACTTC.

The chain joins TRBV7-8 to TRBJ2-1; TRBD2 might be the D (7 bases). V lost 5 bases to trimming and J lost 2 bases, with 13 bases between them. Germline values: CDR1 SGHVS, CDR2 FQNEAQ. This CDR3 has 15 amino acids. CDR3 amino acids: CASSPRGGTYNEQFF. In nucleotides, the CDR3 is TGTGCCAGCAGCCCAAGGGGGGGGACCTACAATGAGCAGTTCTTC. The full variable domain, rest sourced from reference TRBV7-8 and TRBJ2-1, is GAGVSQSPRYKVAKRGQDVALRCDPISGHVSLFWYQQALGQGPEFLTYFQNEAQLDKSGLPSDRFFAERPEGSVSTLKIQRTQQEDSAVYLCASSPRGGTYNEQFFGPGTRLTVL.

V is TRBV2 and J is TRBJ2-1; D ambiguous. CDR1 SNHLY and CDR2 FYNNEI come from the germline V gene. Trimming shortened V by 6 bases and J by 6 bases, and 18 bases separated the two germline ends. This CDR3 has 15 residues. CDR3 nucleotide sequence: TGTGCCAGCAGCCAAAGCGTGGGCCTTTTCAATGAGCAGTTCTTC. It encodes CASSQSVGLFNEQFF. Based on the CDR3 plus reference TRBV2 and TRBJ2-1, the full variable domain is EPEVTQTPSHQVTQMGQEVILRCVPISNHLYFYWYRQILGQKVEFLVSFYNNEISEKSEIFDDQFSVERPDGSNFTLKIRSTKLEDSAMYFCASSQSVGLFNEQFFGPGTRLTVL.

The chain links TRBV19 to TRBJ1-5, with a weak D call TRBD1 (6 bases). The germline V gene encodes CDR1 LNHDA and CDR2 SQIVND (reference sequence). V was pared by 5 bases and J by 4 bases, with 21 bases between. The CDR3 has 17 amino acids. CDR3 nucleotide sequence: TGTGCCAGTAGTGACAGGACAGTAACTACGGGGAATCAGCCCCAGCATTTT. Amino acids: CASSDRTVTTGNQPQHF.

Worth noting for this clonotype: Given the absence of the conserved phenylalanine or tryptophan at the CDR3 end, a read error is likely. The DNA is left out, because the CDR3 cannot be placed on it with certainty; the CDR3 is given as TCRdb lists it. The chain carries TRBV7-3 and TRBJ2-6; the table assigns TRBD2, which was not confirmed against the DNA. Germline V gives CDR1 SGHTA, CDR2 FQGTGA. The CDR3 totals 10 residues, both ends included. The CDR3 loop is CASSLVGLGL.

The chain combines TRBV7-8 with TRBJ2-1, with a weak D call TRBD2 (5 bases). The CDR3 covers 13 residues. Germline lookup yields CDR1 SGHVS and CDR2 FQNEAQ. Trimming removed 3 bases at V and 8 bases at J, with 11 bases between. The CDR3: CASSFGIADEQFF. For the CDR3, the DNA is TGTGCCAGCAGCTTCGGGATCGCGGATGAGCAGTTCTTC.